These 11 T cell receptor beta chains were sequenced from one sample in a study of radiation and T cells in renal cell carcinoma. Time point: blood 2 weeks post-SBRT. Described treatment: 15 Gy SBRT to primary tumor, nephrectomy 4 weeks later. Method: immunoSEQ multiplex PCR; TCRdb's copy keeps in-frame clones and lacks some. The sample yields 60,000 to 65,000 clones, roughly four fifths seen once. Source: blood, taken from a patient whose treatment included radiotherapy and nephrectomy. The receptors originated from a man in his sixties with renal cell carcinoma.

In nucleotides, the CDR3 is TGCAGCGTAAAGACAGGGGGGAACACTGAAGCTTTCTTT. Its translation: CSVKTGGNTEAFF. This chain links TRBV29-1 with TRBJ1-1, with TRBD1 identical over 9 bases. The V segment lost 6 bases and the J segment 1 base; nucleotides outside the gene matches: 3. The CDR3 spans 13 residues. CDR1 is SQVTM, CDR2 ANQGSEA, per germline.

The chain links TRBV6-5 to TRBJ1-4; D gene unclear. V was trimmed by 5 bases and J by 7 bases, leaving 11 bases between them. Germline CDR1 MNHEY, CDR2 SVGAGI. The length of the CDR3 is 13 residues. For the CDR3, the DNA is TGTGCCAGCAGTCCTAGTCAAGGTGAAAAACTGTTTTTT. Protein sequence: CASSPSQGEKLFF.

This clone has more than one count but fewer than ten. The V and J genes are TRBV6-1 and TRBJ2-2; 8 nucleotides line up with TRBD2. The CDR3 contains 15 residues. CDR1 and CDR2 (germline): MNHNS, SASEGT. The junction had 2 bases not matched to a gene; V was cut back by 4 bases and J by 1 base. The CDR3 spells CASSAAGGNTGELFF. Written as DNA, the CDR3 is TGTGCCAGCAGTGCGGCGGGGGGGAACACCGGGGAGCTGTTTTTT.

This clone was counted a single time. The chain recombines TRBV19 with TRBJ2-7; D is unresolved. V shed 5 bases and J shed 6 bases, with 17 bases lying between them. The CDR3 runs to 14 residues. Germline V lookup: CDR1 LNHDA, CDR2 SQIVND (reference sequence). CDR3 loop: CASSPRQGPSEQYF. The CDR3 DNA follows: TGTGCCAGTAGTCCCCGACAAGGCCCCAGCGAGCAGTACTTC. Supplemented by reference TRBV19 and TRBJ2-7, the full variable domain reads DGGITQSPKYLFRKEGQNVTLSCEQNLNHDAMYWYRQDPGQGLRLIYYSQIVNDFQKGDIAEGYSVSREKKESFPLTVTSAQKNPTAFYLCASSPRQGPSEQYFGPGTRLTVT.

CDR3: CASNRAISTDTQYF. The DNA of the CDR3 is TGTGCCAGTAATCGAGCCATCAGCACAGATACGCAGTATTTT. The chain combines TRBV19 with TRBJ2-3; no firm D call. This CDR3 is 14 amino acids long. Trimming removed 7 bases at V and 0 bases at J, with 11 bases between. Looked up from germline, CDR1 is LNHDA and CDR2 is SQIVND (reference sequence).

The V call is TRBV11-3, the J call TRBJ2-1; 7 positions agree with TRBD2. V lost 7 bases and J lost 4; bases outside the gene matches: 10. Germline assignment: CDR1 SGHNT and CDR2 YENEEA. CDR3 length: 15 amino acids. This CDR3 reads CASTPRSGDYNEQFF. CDR3 nucleotides: TGTGCCAGCACCCCTCGGAGCGGGGATTACAATGAGCAGTTCTTC.

V and J are TRBV2 and TRBJ1-3; D unclear. The CDR3 consists of 17 residues. Trimming shortened V by 0 bases and J by 4 bases, and 16 bases separated the two germline ends. Looked up from germline, CDR1 is SNHLY and CDR2 is FYNNEI. CDR3 residues: CASSEAGGRNYGNTIYF. The CDR3 region has the DNA TGTGCCAGCAGTGAAGCTGGAGGAAGAAACTACGGAAACACCATATATTTT. The complete variable domain, with remaining parts taken from reference TRBV2 and TRBJ1-3, reads EPEVTQTPSHQVTQMGQEVILRCVPISNHLYFYWYRQILGQKVEFLVSFYNNEISEKSEIFDDQFSVERPDGSNFTLKIRSTKLEDSAMYFCASSEAGGRNYGNTIYFGEGSWLTVV.

The chain employs TRBV7-3 and TRBJ2-2; 9 bases line up with TRBD2. Germline CDR1 and CDR2: SGHTA and FQGTGA. V lost 2 bases, J lost 5 bases, and 9 bases stayed unmatched. The CDR3 runs to 17 residues. In nucleotides, the CDR3 is TGTGCCAGCAGCTTACGCCGCGGGAGGGTTCAAACCGGGGAGCTGTTTTTT. Translating it yields CASSLRRGRVQTGELFF.

The chain employs TRBV19 and TRBJ1-3; D is unresolved. This CDR3 comprises 17 residues. In germline, CDR1 is LNHDA, CDR2 SQIVND (reference sequence). The V and J ends lost 3 bases and 0 bases respectively, with 15 bases between them. CDR3 protein: CASSMGSSILSGNTIYF. The DNA of the CDR3 is TGTGCCAGTAGTATGGGGTCCTCTATCCTCTCTGGAAACACCATATATTTT.

This clone has a single count. The V gene is TRBV29-1, the J gene TRBJ1-2, with 8 bases fitting TRBD1. Germline V CDR1 and CDR2: SQVTM, ANQGSEA. Germline trimming cut 5 bases from V and 4 bases from J; bases unmatched to any gene: 3. The CDR3 has 12 residues. CDR3 sequence reads: CSVLGQGYGYTF. For the CDR3, the DNA is TGCAGCGTTCTCGGACAGGGCTATGGCTACACCTTC.

This clone was counted once. This chain connects TRBV7-9 to TRBJ1-1, with 11 nucleotides matching TRBD1. V shed 5 bases and J 3 bases; nucleotides not matched to a gene: 5. The V gene's germline CDR1 is SEHNR and CDR2 FQNEAQ (reference sequence). The CDR3 runs 15 residues. CDR3 in amino acids: CASSPGQGAYTEAFF. The DNA of the CDR3 is TGTGCCAGCAGCCCAGGACAGGGGGCGTACACTGAAGCTTTCTTT. The full variable domain, completed using reference TRBV7-9 and TRBJ1-1, is DTGVSQNPRHKITKRGQNVTFRCDPISEHNRLYWYRQTLGQGPEFLTYFQNEAQLEKSRLLSDRFSAERPKGSFSTLEIQRTEQGDSAMYLCASSPGQGAYTEAFFGQGTRLTVV.